This entry describes one T cell receptor (beta chain). Antigen: not known. This sample was included in a study of blood T cells in healthy people across ages. Using a J-beta primer mix together with a sample-barcoded 5' primer, a second PCR was run for roughly 6 to 11 cycles. TCRdb reprocessed the 5' RACE reads with MiXCR, giving one entry per CDR3 protein. The sample holds hundreds of thousands of distinct CDR3 sequences, approximately 59% seen once. Trimming stripped 4 bases from V and 1 base from J, with 13 bases between. CDR3 length equals 14 residues. Germline V gene data show CDR1 as SQVTM and CDR2 as ANQGSEA. Whole-study findings and limits: TCR beta diversity was tightly associated with the proportion of naive T cells.

The V call is TRBV29-1, the J call TRBJ2-5, with D possibly matching TRBD2 (7 bases). The origin of this receptor is a man in his 60s in good health. The sample consisted of blood. Here the CDR3 DNA reads TGCAGCGTTGCACAGGGAGGGTTCCAAGAGACCCAGTACTTC. Amino acids: CSVAQGGFQETQYF.